This is a list of T cell receptor beta chains from one sample in a study of blood T cell repertoires in COVID-19. Assay used: immunoSEQ multiplex PCR; TCRdb lists only in-frame clones, some missing. This table has roughly 220,000 clones, around 84% appearing once. The sample comprised peripheral blood. The receptors originated from a man aged 25-45 years with active or convalescent COVID-19. CDR3s include the opening cysteine and the closing phenylalanine or tryptophan. D genes are given only for firm matches. Clone size is stated in some rows and not others, as once, few, many or a class when expanded.

TRBJ2-7 15 TRBD1 . TRBV18 TGTGCCAGCTCACCTCCCGGGACAGCCCCCTCCGAGCAGTACTTC CASSPPGTAPSEQYF
TRBJ2-3 14 TRBD2 . TRBV19 TGTGCCAGCGCCGGGACTAGCAACACAGATACGCAGTATTTT CASAGTSNTDTQYF
TRBJ2-5 13 . . TRBV9 TGTGCCAGCAGCGTAGGGACATCGGAGACCCAGTACTTC CASSVGTSETQYF
TRBJ2-7 15 TRBD1 . TRBV4-3 TGCGCCAGCAGCCAACACCCGGGACAGGGATACGAGCAGTACTTC CASSQHPGQGYEQYF
TRBJ2-5 15 TRBD1 . TRBV7-6 TGTGCCAGCAGCTTATCCCAGGGGGCCTGGGAGACCCAGTACTTC CASSLSQGAWETQYF
TRBJ1-2 15 TRBD1 . TRBV28 TGTGCCAGCAGTTTATCAGGGGGCGCCATCTATGGCTACACCTTC CASSLSGGAIYGYTF
TRBJ1-1 13 . . TRBV7-9 TGTGCCAGCAATCAGCCCGCGGGGACTGAAGCTTTCTTT CASNQPAGTEAFF
TRBJ2-3 15 TRBD2 few TRBV9 TGTGCCAGCAGCCCCCTAGCGGGGATGCACAATACGCAGTATTTT CASSPLAGMHNTQYF
TRBJ2-7 15 TRBD1 . TRBV18 TGTGCCAGCTCACCCCAGGGGGATAAAGGAAACGAGCAGTACTTC CASSPQGDKGNEQYF
TRBJ2-5 15 TRBD2 . TRBV9 TGTGCCAGCAGCGAGGGGACTAGCGGGAGTGAGACCCAGTACTTC CASSEGTSGSETQYF
TRBJ1-2 12 . . TRBV28 TGTGCCAGCAGGCTGGGAGTAGGGGGCTACACCTTC CASRLGVGGYTF
TRBJ1-5 13 . . TRBV5-1 TGCGCCAGCGGGCTGGGGGCCGGCCAGCCCCAGCATTTT CASGLGAGQPQHF
TRBJ1-2 16 TRBD1 . TRBV5-1 TGCGCCAGCAGCTTGGCCTGGGGACAGGGGGCGCGGGGCTACACCTTC CASSLAWGQGARGYTF
TRBJ2-7 15 . . TRBV5-1 TGCGCCAGCAGCTTGGGCGGGCCCTCCTCCTACGAGCAGTACTTC CASSLGGPSSYEQYF
TRBJ2-4 17 . . TRBV9 TGTGCCAGCAGCGTAGCTGAAGGGCTCACCGTCCAGGGCATTCAGTACTTC CASSVAEGLTVQGIQYF
TRBJ1-1 14 . . TRBV4-3 TGCGCCAGCAGCCAATTCAGGGTGAACACTGAAGCTTTCTTT CASSQFRVNTEAFF
TRBJ2-3 19 TRBD1 . TRBV4-3 TGCGCCAGCAGCCAGGAAAGGGACAGGGTCGTATGGGGCACAGATACGCAGTATTTT CASSQERDRVVWGTDTQYF
TRBJ1-5 13 . . TRBV7-9 TGTGCCAGCAGCTTAAATTCAGTCGAGCCCCAGCATTTT CASSLNSVEPQHF
TRBJ2-1 14 . . TRBV10-1 TGCGCCAGCAGTGGAGTGAGCTCCTACAATGAGCAGTTCTTC CASSGVSSYNEQFF
TRBJ2-1 13 TRBD1 . TRBV2 TGTGCCAGCAGTCCAACAGGGGGCCATGAGCAGTTCTTC CASSPTGGHEQFF
TRBJ1-5 13 . . TRBV20-1 TGCAGTGCTAGTCAGTCGGGTGATCAGCCCCAGCATTTT CSASQSGDQPQHF
TRBJ1-1 14 . . TRBV6-6 TGTGCCAGCAGTTACCGACAGGAGAACACTGAAGCTTTCTTT CASSYRQENTEAFF
TRBJ1-5 15 . . TRBV4-1 TGCGCCAGCAGCCAAGATCGGGACACGAATCAGCCCCAGCATTTT CASSQDRDTNQPQHF
TRBJ1-1 13 TRBD1 . TRBV30 TGTGCCGGAACCGGGACAGGGAACTCTGAAGCTTTCTTT CAGTGTGNSEAFF
TRBJ2-7 13 . . TRBV3-1/TRBV3-2 TGTGCCAGCAGCCTCACAGCTTCCTACGAGCAGTACTTC CASSLTASYEQYF
TRBJ1-1 12 . once TRBV10-1 TGCGCCAGCAGTGAGTCGGGGCGTCAAGCTTTCTTT CASSESGRQAFF
TRBJ1-1 15 . few TRBV4-1 TGCGCCAGCAGCCCCCAGGGACACTTGAACACTGAAGCTTTCTTT CASSPQGHLNTEAFF
TRBJ1-1 15 . . TRBV18 TGTGCCAGCTCACCACCGGAGAGGAGGAACACTGAAGCTTTCTTT CASSPPERRNTEAFF
TRBJ1-5 15 . . TRBV6-6 TGTGCCAGCAGCTCCTCGGACAGTATCAATCAGCCCCAGCATTTT CASSSSDSINQPQHF
TRBJ2-1 12 . . TRBV27 TGTGCCAGCGGAAGGTGGGGTCAAGGGGAGTTCTTC CASGRWGQGEFF
TRBJ2-7 15 . . TRBV6-6 TGTGCCAGCAGTTACGAGGTCCCGAGCTCCTACGAGCAGTACTTC CASSYEVPSSYEQYF
TRBJ1-2 14 . few TRBV5-1 TGCGCCAGCAGCTCGCAGGGTTATAACTATGGCTACACCTTC CASSSQGYNYGYTF
TRBJ2-7 15 TRBD2 . TRBV6-5 TGTGCCAGCAGAGTGGGGACTAGCGGGAGCTACGAGCAGTACTTC CASRVGTSGSYEQYF
TRBJ1-2 16 . . TRBV28 TGTGCCCGCAGTTGGGGGGGGGTCGGGAGACACCCGGGCTACACCTTC CARSWGGVGRHPGYTF
TRBJ1-2 16 . few TRBV7-2 TGTGCCAGCAGCCCCGATGGGGCGCGGACCAACTATGGCTACACCTTC CASSPDGARTNYGYTF
TRBJ2-3 14 . . TRBV4-1 TGCGCCAGCAGCCAACAACAGGGCCCAGATACGCAGTATTTT CASSQQQGPDTQYF
TRBJ1-2 14 . . TRBV11-2 TGTGCCAGCAGCTTAGATCTACGCCTCTATGGCTACACCTTC CASSLDLRLYGYTF
TRBJ1-1 15 . . TRBV5-6 TGTGCCAGCAGCTTGGGCGGGGGGAGGTGGACTGAAGCTTTCTTT CASSLGGGRWTEAFF
TRBJ2-3 15 . . TRBV13 TGTGCCAGCAGCTTCTTGGGCGCCAGCACAGATACGCAGTATTTT CASSFLGASTDTQYF
TRBJ2-1 16 TRBD1 . TRBV6-2/TRBV6-3 TGTGCCAGCAGTTACTCCCGGGACAGAAGTTACAATGAGCAGTTCTTC CASSYSRDRSYNEQFF
TRBJ1-5 15 . . TRBV19 TGTGCCAGTAGTATTATTCAGGGGCCTAATCAGCCCCAGCATTTT CASSIIQGPNQPQHF
TRBJ1-1 14 . . TRBV2 TGTGCCAGCAGTGGACAGCCTATGAACACTGAAGCTTTCTTT CASSGQPMNTEAFF
TRBJ2-7 15 . . TRBV7-6 TGTGCCAGCAGCTCATACAGCGACAGTTCCTACGAGCAGTACTTC CASSSYSDSSYEQYF
TRBJ1-4 18 . . TRBV15 TGTGCCACCAGCAGAGCGAAATTTTGGGAGGCAACTAATGAAAAACTGTTTTTT CATSRAKFWEATNEKLFF
TRBJ2-1 15 TRBD2 . TRBV5-6 TGTGCCAGCAGCTTACTAGCGGGAGACCTCAATGAGCAGTTCTTC CASSLLAGDLNEQFF
TRBJ2-2 17 TRBD2 . TRBV7-8 TGTGCCAGCAGCTTAGGGGCTAGCGGGATAAACACCGGGGAGCTGTTTTTT CASSLGASGINTGELFF
TRBJ2-1 16 TRBD2 . TRBV3-1/TRBV3-2 TGTGCCAGCAGCCTCTTCCTAGCGGGGGGCCATAATGAGCAGTTCTTC CASSLFLAGGHNEQFF
TRBJ1-5 12 . . TRBV2 TGTGCCAGCAGTGAAGCGGGGAGGCCCCAGCATTTT CASSEAGRPQHF
TRBJ2-7 15 TRBD1 . TRBV28 TGTGCCAGTCGCCAGTCCGGGACAGGGGGCTACGAGCAGTACTTC CASRQSGTGGYEQYF
TRBJ2-2 16 . . TRBV5-8 TGTGCCAGCAGCCCAGGTTACAGGGATGGCACCGGGGAGCTGTTTTTT CASSPGYRDGTGELFF
TRBJ2-7 15 . . TRBV28 TGTGCCAGCAGTTCCCCGACTAGTGGTGGCTACGAGCAGTACTTC CASSSPTSGGYEQYF
TRBJ2-7 15 TRBD1 once TRBV5-6 TGTGCCAGCAGCGGAACCGGGACAGGTAACTACGAGCAGTACTTC CASSGTGTGNYEQYF
TRBJ2-2 14 . . TRBV15 TGTGCCACCAGCAGACGCAATTCGCGAGGGGAGCTGTTTTTT CATSRRNSRGELFF
TRBJ2-7 15 TRBD1 . TRBV19 TGTGCCAGTAGTGCCTCCGGGACAGGGGCAATTTGGCAGTACTTC CASSASGTGAIWQYF